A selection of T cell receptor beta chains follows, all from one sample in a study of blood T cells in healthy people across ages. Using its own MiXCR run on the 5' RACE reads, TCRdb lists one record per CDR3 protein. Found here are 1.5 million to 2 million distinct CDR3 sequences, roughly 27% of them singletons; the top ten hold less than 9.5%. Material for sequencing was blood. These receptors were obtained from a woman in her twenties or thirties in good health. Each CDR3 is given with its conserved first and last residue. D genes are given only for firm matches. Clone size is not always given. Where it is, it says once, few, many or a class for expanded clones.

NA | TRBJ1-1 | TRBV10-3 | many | TGTGCCATCAGTGAGTCTTGGAACACTGAAGCTTTCTTT | CAISESWNTEAFF
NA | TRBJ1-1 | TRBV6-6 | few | TGTGCCAGCAGTTACCTTAACAGGCCTGAAGCTTTCTTT | CASSYLNRPEAFF
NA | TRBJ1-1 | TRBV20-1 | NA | TGCAGTGCCTCGGCAAGGATGGGCACTGAAGCTTTCTTT | CSASARMGTEAFF
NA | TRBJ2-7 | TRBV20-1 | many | TGCAGTGCTAGAGCAGGGCGATCGGCCTACGAGCAGTACTTC | CSARAGRSAYEQYF
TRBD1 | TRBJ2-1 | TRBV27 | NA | TGTGCCAGCAGTGGACAGGAGAATGAGCAGTTCTTC | CASSGQENEQFF
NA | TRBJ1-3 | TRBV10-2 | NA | TGCGCCAGCAGTGAGTGGAGGGGAGGCTCTGGAAGCACCATATATTTT | CASSEWRGGSGSTIYF
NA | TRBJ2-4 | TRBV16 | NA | TGTGCCAGCAGTCAATGGGAAGGCATTCAGTACTTC | CASSQWEGIQYF
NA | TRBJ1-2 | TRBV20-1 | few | TGCAGTGCTAGAGATCCACCGGGGGCAGGCTACACCTTC | CSARDPPGAGYTF
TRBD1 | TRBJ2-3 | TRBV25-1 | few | TGTGCCAGCAGTGTGACAGGGGGTATTAACACAGATACGCAGTATTTT | CASSVTGGINTDTQYF
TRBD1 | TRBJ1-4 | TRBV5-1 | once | TGCGCCAGCAGCTTGACGACGGGACAGGGGGGCGAAAAACTGTTTTTT | CASSLTTGQGGEKLFF
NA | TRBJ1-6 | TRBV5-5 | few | TGTGCCAGCAGCTTGGCGGCCGGGGGATCTTCACCCCTCCACTTT | CASSLAAGGSSPLHF
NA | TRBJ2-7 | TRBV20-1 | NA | TGCAGCGCCGACCGGGACTCCTCCTGCGAGCAGTACTTC | CSADRDSSCEQYF
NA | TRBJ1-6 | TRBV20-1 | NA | TGCAGTGCTAGCGGGCTAAGAGGGTCCTATAATTCACCCCTCCACTTT | CSASGLRGSYNSPLHF
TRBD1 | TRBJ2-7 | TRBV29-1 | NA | TGCAGCGGCAAGCACAGGGGTTCCTACGAGCAGTACTTC | CSGKHRGSYEQYF
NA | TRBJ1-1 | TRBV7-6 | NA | TGTGCCAGCAGCCTCACCGGGACAATTGAAGCTTTCTTT | CASSLTGTIEAFF
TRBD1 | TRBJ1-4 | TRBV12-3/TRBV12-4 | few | TGTGCCAGCAGTTCCCAAGGGGGCGGAAGGGAAAAACTGTTTTTT | CASSSQGGGREKLFF
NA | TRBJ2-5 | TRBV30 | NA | TGTGCCTGGAGTGTAAACCGAGAGCAGTACTTC | CAWSVNREQYF
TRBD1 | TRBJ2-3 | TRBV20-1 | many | TGCAGTGCTAGAGAAAGCGGGACAGGGACAGATACGCAGTATTTT | CSARESGTGTDTQYF
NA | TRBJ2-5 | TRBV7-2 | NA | TGTGCCAGCACCGAGGGCCCCGGGGGCTACGCGCGGTACTTC | CASTEGPGGYARYF
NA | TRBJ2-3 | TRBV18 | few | TGTGCCAGCGCCGGCGCAGATACGCAGTATTTT | CASAGADTQYF
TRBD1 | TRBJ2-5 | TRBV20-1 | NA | TGCAGTGCTCTCCAGGGGGTCCAAGAGACCCAGTACTTC | CSALQGVQETQYF